This T cell receptor beta chain was retrieved from a study of T-cell reconstitution after alpha-beta-depleted transplantation in children. Study results and limitations: High day-60 TCRbeta diversity in some patients came from surviving recipient T cells and thymic progenitors. About two months after transplant, alpha-beta T cells reportedly came from several hundred expanded graft clones. Fresh T-cell production supplied most of the T-cell counts and diversity seen one year after transplant.

As regards this clonotype: Its antigen remains unidentified.

This sample's TCRbeta library carried unique molecular identifier barcodes. TCRdb re-analysed the PCR reads in MiXCR, keeping a single row per CDR3 protein. This sample carries 550,000 to 800,000 distinct CDR3 sequences, under 15% of them seen once, and the ten largest clones take around 0.76%. This TCR derives from a girl between 2 and 10 years old with congenital amegakaryocytic thrombocytopenia, due to receive a stem cell transplant. The sample consisted of PBMCs, taken before TCRalphabeta/CD19-depleted stem cell transplant.

CDR3 coding DNA: TGTGCCAGCAGCTTGGGGCCGAGGGGCTCTGGGGCCAACGTCCTGACTTTC. Translating it yields CASSLGPRGSGANVLTF. The chain joins TRBV5-5 to TRBJ2-6; tentatively, D is TRBD1 or TRBD2 (5 bases each). Trimming removed 0 bases from V and 0 bases from J, with 10 bases in between. The CDR3 sequence is 17 residues long. CDR1 is SGHKS, CDR2 YYEKEE, per germline (reference sequence).